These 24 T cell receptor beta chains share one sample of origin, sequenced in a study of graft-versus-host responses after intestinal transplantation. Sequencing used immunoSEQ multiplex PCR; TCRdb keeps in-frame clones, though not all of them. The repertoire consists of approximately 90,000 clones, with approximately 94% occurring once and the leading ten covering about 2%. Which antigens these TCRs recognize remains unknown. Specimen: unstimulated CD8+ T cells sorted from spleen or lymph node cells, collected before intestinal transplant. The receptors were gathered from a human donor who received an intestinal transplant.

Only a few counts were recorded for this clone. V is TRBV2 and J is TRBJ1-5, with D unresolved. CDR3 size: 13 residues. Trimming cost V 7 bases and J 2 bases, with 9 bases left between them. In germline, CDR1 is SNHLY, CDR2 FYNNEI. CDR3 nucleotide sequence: TGTGCCAGCACCGACGGAGGCAATCAGCCCCAGCATTTT. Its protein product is CASTDGGNQPQHF. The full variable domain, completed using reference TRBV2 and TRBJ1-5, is EPEVTQTPSHQVTQMGQEVILRCVPISNHLYFYWYRQILGQKVEFLVSFYNNEISEKSEIFDDQFSVERPDGSNFTLKIRSTKLEDSAMYFCASTDGGNQPQHFGDGTRLSIL.

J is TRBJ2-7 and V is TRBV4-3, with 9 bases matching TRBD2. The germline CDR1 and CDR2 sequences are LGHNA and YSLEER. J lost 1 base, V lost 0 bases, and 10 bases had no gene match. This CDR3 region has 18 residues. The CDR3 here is CASSQDRASGELSYEQYF. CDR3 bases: TGCGCCAGCAGCCAAGATCGGGCTAGCGGGGAATTATCCTACGAGCAGTACTTC.

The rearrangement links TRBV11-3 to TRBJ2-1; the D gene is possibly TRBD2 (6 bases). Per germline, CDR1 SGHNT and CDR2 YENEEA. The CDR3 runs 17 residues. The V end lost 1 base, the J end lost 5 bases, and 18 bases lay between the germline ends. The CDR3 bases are TGTGCCAGCAGCTTAGCCCAGGACTACCCTGTGAACAATGAGCAGTTCTTC. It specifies CASSLAQDYPVNNEQFF. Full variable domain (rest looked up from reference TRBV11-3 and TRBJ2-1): EAGVVQSPRYKIIEKKQPVAFWCNPISGHNTLYWYLQNLGQGPELLIRYENEEAVDDSQLPKDRFSAERLKGVDSTLKIQPAELGDSAVYLCASSLAQDYPVNNEQFFGPGTRLTVL.

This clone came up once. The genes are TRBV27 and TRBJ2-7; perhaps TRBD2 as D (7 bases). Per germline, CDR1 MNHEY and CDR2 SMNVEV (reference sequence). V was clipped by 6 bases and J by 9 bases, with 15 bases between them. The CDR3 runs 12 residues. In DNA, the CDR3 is TGTGCCAGCAGCCAACAGGGAGGGGGGCAGTACTTC. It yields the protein CASSQQGGGQYF.

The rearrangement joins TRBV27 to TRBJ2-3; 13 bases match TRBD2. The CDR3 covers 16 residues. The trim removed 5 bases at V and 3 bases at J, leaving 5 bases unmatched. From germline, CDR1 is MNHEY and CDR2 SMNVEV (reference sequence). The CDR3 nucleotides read TGTGCCAGCAGTGGACTAGCGGGGGTTGGGACAGATACGCAGTATTTT. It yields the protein CASSGLAGVGTDTQYF.

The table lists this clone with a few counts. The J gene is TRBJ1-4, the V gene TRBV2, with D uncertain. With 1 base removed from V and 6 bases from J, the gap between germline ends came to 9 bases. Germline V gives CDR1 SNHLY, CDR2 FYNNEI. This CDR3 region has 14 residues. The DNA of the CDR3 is TGTGCCAGCAGTGAAGTCCCGGGTTATGAAAAACTGTTTTTT. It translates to CASSEVPGYEKLFF.

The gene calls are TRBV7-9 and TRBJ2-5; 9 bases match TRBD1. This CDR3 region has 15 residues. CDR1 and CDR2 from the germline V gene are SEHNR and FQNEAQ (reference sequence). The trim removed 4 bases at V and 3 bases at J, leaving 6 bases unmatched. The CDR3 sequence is CASSSIDRGEETQYF. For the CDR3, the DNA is TGTGCCAGCAGCTCCATTGACAGGGGGGAAGAGACCCAGTACTTC.

CDR3 DNA sequence: TGTGCCAGCAACCAGGGGCGTACTTCCTACAATGAGCAGTTCTTC. This sequence encodes CASNQGRTSYNEQFF. V and J are TRBV27 and TRBJ2-1, with D possibly TRBD1 on 6 matching bases. V was shortened by 7 bases and J by 1 base, with 14 bases between the two germline ends. The CDR3 loop spans 15 amino acids. The germline gives CDR1 MNHEY, CDR2 SMNVEV (reference sequence).

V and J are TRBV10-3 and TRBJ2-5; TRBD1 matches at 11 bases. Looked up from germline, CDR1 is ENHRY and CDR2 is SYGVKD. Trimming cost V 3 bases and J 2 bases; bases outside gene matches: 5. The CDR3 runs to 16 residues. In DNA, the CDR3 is TGTGCCATCAGTGAATCCGGGACAGGGGGACAAGAGACCCAGTACTTC. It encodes CAISESGTGGQETQYF.

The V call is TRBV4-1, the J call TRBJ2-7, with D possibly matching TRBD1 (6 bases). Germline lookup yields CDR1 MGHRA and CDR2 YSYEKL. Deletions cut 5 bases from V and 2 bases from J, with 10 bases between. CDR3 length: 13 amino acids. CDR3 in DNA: TGCGCCAGCAGCGACAGGACAACCTACGAGCAGTACTTC. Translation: CASSDRTTYEQYF.

CDR3 region: CASSLWRGGFSETQYF. Here the CDR3 DNA reads TGTGCCAGCAGCTTATGGCGGGGGGGTTTCTCGGAAACGCAGTATTTT. The chain carries TRBV11-2 and TRBJ2-3; 9 bases match TRBD2. The CDR3 spans 16 residues. Germline V CDR1 and CDR2: SGHAT, FQNNGV. J gave up 9 bases and V 2 bases, and 12 bases lay outside the gene matches.

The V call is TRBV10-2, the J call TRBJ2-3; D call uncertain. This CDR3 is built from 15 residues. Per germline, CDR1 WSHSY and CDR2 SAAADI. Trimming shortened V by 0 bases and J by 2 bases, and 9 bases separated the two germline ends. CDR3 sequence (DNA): TGCGCCAGCAGTGAGTCCGGTTCCCCCACAGATACGCAGTATTTT. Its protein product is CASSESGSPTDTQYF.

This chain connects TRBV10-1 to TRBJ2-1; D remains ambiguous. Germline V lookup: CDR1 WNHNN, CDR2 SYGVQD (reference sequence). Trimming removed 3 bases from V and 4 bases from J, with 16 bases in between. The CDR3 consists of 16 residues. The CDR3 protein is CASSERIRVQYNEQFF. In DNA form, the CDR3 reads TGCGCCAGCAGTGAAAGGATTCGGGTCCAATACAATGAGCAGTTCTTC.

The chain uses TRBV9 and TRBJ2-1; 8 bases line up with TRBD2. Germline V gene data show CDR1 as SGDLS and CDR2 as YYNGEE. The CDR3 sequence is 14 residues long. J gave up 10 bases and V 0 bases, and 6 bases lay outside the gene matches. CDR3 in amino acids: CASSVELADREQFF. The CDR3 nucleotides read TGTGCCAGCAGCGTAGAACTAGCGGACCGAGAGCAGTTCTTC.

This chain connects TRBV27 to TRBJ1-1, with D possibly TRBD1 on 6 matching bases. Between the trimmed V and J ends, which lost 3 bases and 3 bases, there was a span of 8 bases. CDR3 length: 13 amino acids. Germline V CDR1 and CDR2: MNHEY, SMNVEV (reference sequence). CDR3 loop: CASSFYRDTEAFF. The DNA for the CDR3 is TGTGCCAGCAGTTTTTACAGGGACACTGAAGCTTTCTTT.

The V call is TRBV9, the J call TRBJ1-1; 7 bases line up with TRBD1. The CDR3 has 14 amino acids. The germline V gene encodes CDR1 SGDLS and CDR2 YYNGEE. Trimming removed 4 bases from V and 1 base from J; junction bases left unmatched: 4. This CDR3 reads CASSPRQGNTEAFF. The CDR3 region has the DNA TGTGCCAGCAGCCCTCGACAGGGGAACACTGAAGCTTTCTTT. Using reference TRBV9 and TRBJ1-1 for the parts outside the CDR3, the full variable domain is DSGVTQTPKHLITATGQRVTLRCSPRSGDLSVYWYQQSLDQGLQFLIQYYNGEERAKGNILERFSAQQFPDLHSELNLSSLELGDSALYFCASSPRQGNTEAFFGQGTRLTVV.

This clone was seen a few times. CDR3 amino acids: CASSLGTVKGTGEKLFF. As DNA, the CDR3 is TGTGCCAGCAGCTTGGGGACAGTGAAGGGGACAGGAGAAAAACTGTTTTTT. The chain combines TRBV5-8 with TRBJ1-4; 8 bases are shared with TRBD1. The CDR3 runs to 17 residues. Germline V lookup: CDR1 SGHTS, CDR2 YDEGEE. Germline trimming cut 0 bases from V and 8 bases from J; bases unmatched to any gene: 12.

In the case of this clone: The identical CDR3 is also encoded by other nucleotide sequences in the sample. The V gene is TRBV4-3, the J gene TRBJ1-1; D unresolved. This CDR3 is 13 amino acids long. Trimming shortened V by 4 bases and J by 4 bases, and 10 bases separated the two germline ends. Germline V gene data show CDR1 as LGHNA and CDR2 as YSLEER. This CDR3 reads CASSPSRGTEAFF. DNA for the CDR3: TGCGCCAGCAGCCCAAGTCGGGGCACTGAAGCTTTCTTT.

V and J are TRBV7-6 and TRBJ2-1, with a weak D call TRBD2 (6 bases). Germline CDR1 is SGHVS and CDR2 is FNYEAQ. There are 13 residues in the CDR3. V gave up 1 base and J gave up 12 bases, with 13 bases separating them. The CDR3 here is CASSLDGGMAQFF. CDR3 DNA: TGTGCCAGCAGCTTAGATGGGGGGATGGCGCAGTTCTTC.

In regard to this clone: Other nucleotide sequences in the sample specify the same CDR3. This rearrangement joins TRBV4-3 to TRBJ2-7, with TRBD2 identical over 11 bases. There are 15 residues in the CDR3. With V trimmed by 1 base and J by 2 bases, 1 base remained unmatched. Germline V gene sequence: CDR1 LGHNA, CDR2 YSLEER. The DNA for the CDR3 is TGCGCCAGCAGCCAAGGACTAGCGGGGCCCTACGAGCAGTACTTC. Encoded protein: CASSQGLAGPYEQYF.

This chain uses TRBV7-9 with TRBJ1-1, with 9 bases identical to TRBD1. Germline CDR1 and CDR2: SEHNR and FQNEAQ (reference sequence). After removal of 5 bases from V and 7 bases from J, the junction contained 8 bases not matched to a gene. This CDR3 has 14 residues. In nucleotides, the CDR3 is TGTGCCAGCAGCCACCGGGACAGGGAACGTGAAGCTTTCTTT. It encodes CASSHRDREREAFF.

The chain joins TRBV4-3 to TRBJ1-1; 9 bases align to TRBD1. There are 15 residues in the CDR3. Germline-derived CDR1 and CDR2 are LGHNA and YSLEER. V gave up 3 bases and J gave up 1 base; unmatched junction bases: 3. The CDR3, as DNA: TGCGCCAGCAGCCACTCGACAGGGGGGAACACTGAAGCTTTCTTT. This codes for CASSHSTGGNTEAFF.

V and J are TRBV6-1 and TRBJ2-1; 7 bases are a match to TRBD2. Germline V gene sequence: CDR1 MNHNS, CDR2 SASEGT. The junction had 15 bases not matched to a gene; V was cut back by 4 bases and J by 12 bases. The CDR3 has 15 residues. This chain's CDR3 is CASSVMKRGTGGQFF. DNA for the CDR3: TGTGCCAGCAGTGTCATGAAGAGGGGCACGGGAGGGCAGTTCTTC.

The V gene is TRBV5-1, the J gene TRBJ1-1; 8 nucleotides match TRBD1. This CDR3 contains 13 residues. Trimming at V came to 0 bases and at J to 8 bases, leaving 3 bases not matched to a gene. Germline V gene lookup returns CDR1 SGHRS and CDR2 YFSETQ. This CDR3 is CASSLGTGWEAFF. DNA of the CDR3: TGCGCCAGCAGCTTGGGGACAGGGTGGGAAGCTTTCTTT.